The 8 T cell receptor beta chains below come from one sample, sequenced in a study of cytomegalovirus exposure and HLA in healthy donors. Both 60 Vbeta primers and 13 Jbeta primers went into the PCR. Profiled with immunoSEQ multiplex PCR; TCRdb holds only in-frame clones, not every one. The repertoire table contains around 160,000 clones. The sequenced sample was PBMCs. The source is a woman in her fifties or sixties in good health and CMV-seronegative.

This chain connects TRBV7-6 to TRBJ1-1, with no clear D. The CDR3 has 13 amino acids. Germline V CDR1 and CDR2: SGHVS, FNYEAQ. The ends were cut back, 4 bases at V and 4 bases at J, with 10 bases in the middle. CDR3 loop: CASSSLQITEAFF. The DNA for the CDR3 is TGTGCCAGCAGCTCCCTTCAGATCACTGAAGCTTTCTTT.

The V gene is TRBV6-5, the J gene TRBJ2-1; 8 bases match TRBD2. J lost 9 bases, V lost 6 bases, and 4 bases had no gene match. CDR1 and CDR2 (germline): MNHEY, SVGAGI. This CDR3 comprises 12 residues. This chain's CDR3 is CASRGLVSEQFF. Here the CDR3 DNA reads TGTGCCAGCAGGGGACTAGTAAGTGAGCAGTTCTTC.

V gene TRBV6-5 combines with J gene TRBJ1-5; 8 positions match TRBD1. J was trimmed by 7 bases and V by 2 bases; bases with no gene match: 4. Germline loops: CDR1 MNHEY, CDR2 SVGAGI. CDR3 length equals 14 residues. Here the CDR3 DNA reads TGTGCCAGCAGTTACGCAGGGGGCATGCAGCCCCAGCATTTT. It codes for CASSYAGGMQPQHF.

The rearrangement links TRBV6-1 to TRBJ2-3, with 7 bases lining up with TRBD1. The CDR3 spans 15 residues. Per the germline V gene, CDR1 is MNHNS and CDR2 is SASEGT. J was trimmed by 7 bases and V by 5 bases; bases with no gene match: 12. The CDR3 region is CASSPLGQERNTQYF. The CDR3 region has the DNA TGTGCCAGCAGTCCTCTTGGACAGGAGCGAAATACGCAGTATTTT.

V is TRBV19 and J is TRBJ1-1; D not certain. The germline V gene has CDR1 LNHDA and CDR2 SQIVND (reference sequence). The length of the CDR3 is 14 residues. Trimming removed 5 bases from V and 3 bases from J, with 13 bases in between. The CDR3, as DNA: TGTGCCAGTAGTGTTACCAGGTGGGACACTGAAGCTTTCTTT. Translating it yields CASSVTRWDTEAFF.

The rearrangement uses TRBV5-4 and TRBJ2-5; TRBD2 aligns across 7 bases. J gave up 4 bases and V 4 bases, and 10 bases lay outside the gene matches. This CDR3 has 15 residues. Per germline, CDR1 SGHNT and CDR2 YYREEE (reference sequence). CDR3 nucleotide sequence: TGTGCCAGCAGCCCTGGGGGGGTCCCCTTAGAGACCCAGTACTTC. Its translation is CASSPGGVPLETQYF.

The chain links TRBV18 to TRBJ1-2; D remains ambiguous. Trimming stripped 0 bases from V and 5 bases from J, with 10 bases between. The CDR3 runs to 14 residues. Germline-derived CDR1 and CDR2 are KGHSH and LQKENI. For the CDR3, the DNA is TGTGCCAGCTCACCACCGGCAGGCCCATATGGCTACACCTTC. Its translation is CASSPPAGPYGYTF.

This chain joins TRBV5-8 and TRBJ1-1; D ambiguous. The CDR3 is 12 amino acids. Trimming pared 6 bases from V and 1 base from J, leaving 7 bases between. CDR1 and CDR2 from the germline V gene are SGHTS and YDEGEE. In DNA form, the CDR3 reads TGTGCCAGCACCTCACAGAACACTGAAGCTTTCTTT. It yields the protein CASTSQNTEAFF.